The 19 T cell receptor beta chains reported below all come from one sample, sequenced in a study of cytomegalovirus exposure and HLA in healthy donors. 13 Jbeta primers and 60 Vbeta primers were used for the PCR. Only in-frame clones appear in the TCRdb table, and some are missing; sequencing was by immunoSEQ multiplex PCR. The sample has around 94,000 clones, 60% to 80% seen once. Material for sequencing was PBMCs. The source of these receptors is a woman aged 60-75 years in good health and CMV-seropositive.

This sequence joins TRBV10-2 and TRBJ1-2, with 7 bases identical to TRBD1. Germline CDR1 WSHSY, CDR2 SAAADI. V was pared by 9 bases and J by 2 bases, with 6 bases of the junction left unmatched. CDR3 length: 13 residues. The CDR3 loop is CASRDRLNYGYTF. CDR3 nucleotides: TGCGCCAGTAGGGACAGATTGAACTATGGCTACACCTTC.

J is TRBJ2-7 and V is TRBV7-6, with no clear D. The CDR3 has 15 residues. Germline V gene data show CDR1 as SGHVS and CDR2 as FNYEAQ. V gave up 5 bases and J gave up 5 bases, with 19 bases separating them. CDR3 in amino acids: CASSPVRGDWHEQYF. In nucleotides, the CDR3 is TGTGCCAGCAGCCCCGTGAGAGGCGATTGGCACGAGCAGTACTTC.

The chain is built from TRBV28 and TRBJ2-7; possibly TRBD2 for D (5 bases). Trimming pared 6 bases from V and 3 bases from J, leaving 15 bases between. This CDR3 contains 14 residues. The germline CDR1 and CDR2 sequences are MDHEN and SYDVKM. The CDR3 protein is CASSPRERDYEQYF. DNA for the CDR3: TGTGCCAGCAGCCCCCGGGAAAGGGACTACGAGCAGTACTTC.

The chain employs TRBV7-6 and TRBJ2-6; D gene ambiguous. The CDR3 spans 17 residues. Germline lookup yields CDR1 SGHVS and CDR2 FNYEAQ. V was clipped by 3 bases and J by 4 bases, with 16 bases between them. CDR3 nucleotides: TGTGCCAGCAGCTTTACCCCAGGCAGGAAAGGGGCCAACGTCCTGACTTTC. It yields the protein CASSFTPGRKGANVLTF.

The V call is TRBV6-4, the J call TRBJ2-1; D is possibly TRBD2 (6 bases). CDR1 and CDR2 (germline): MRHNA, SNTAGT. Trimming left V 5 bases short and J 7 bases short, with 12 bases between. The length of the CDR3 is 13 residues. The DNA of the CDR3 is TGTGCCAGCAGTCTGTTGGAGGGGAATGAGCAGTTCTTC. Translating it yields CASSLLEGNEQFF.

The J gene is TRBJ1-2, the V gene TRBV30, with TRBD1 identical over 8 bases. Trimming cost V 4 bases and J 10 bases; bases outside gene matches: 5. The germline CDR1 and CDR2 sequences are GTSNPN and SVGIG (reference sequence). CDR3 length equals 11 residues. CDR3 DNA sequence: TGTGCCTGGACAGGGGGCATTCTCTACACCTTC. It is translated as CAWTGGILYTF. The whole variable domain, filled in from reference TRBV30 and TRBJ1-2, reads SQTIHQWPATLVQPVGSPLSLECTVEGTSNPNLYWYRQAAGRGLQLLFYSVGIGQISSEVPQNLSASRPQDRQFILSSKKLLLSDSGFYLCAWTGGILYTFGSGTRLTVV.

The V call is TRBV27, the J call TRBJ2-5, with D possibly matching TRBD1 (6 bases). Germline loops: CDR1 MNHEY, CDR2 SMNVEV (reference sequence). The germline V and J ends were trimmed by 5 bases and 3 bases, with 25 bases remaining between them. The CDR3 is 18 amino acids. CDR3 DNA sequence: TGTGCCAGCAGTCCCCCTACTGGGGGCGCGGTGGATAAAGAGACCCAGTACTTC. It translates to CASSPPTGGAVDKETQYF.

The chain is built from TRBV7-5 and TRBJ1-2; the table's TRBD1 call for D was not verified on the DNA. TRBV7-5 is given as a pseudogene. The CDR3 spans 15 residues. CDR3 DNA sequence: TGTGCCAGAAGTCCGACAGGGGATACGGACTATGGCTACACCTTC. Protein product: CARSPTGDTDYGYTF.

The V gene is TRBV18, the J gene TRBJ1-2; TRBD1 agrees at 11 bases. The CDR3 is 14 amino acids. Per the germline V gene, CDR1 is KGHSH and CDR2 is LQKENI. The V and J ends lost 6 bases and 8 bases, in that order; junction bases with no gene match: 8. As DNA, the CDR3 is TGTGCCAGCTCGCCGGGACAGGGGGGAATCGGCTACACCTTC. Translated, it gives CASSPGQGGIGYTF.

The chain uses TRBV9 and TRBJ2-7, with D possibly matching TRBD2 (6 bases). CDR1 SGDLS and CDR2 YYNGEE come from the germline V gene. V was shortened by 0 bases and J by 4 bases, with 11 bases between the two germline ends. CDR3 length: 14 amino acids. CDR3 sequence reads: CASSVGRGEYEQYF. DNA of the CDR3: TGTGCCAGCAGCGTAGGGCGGGGAGAATACGAGCAGTACTTC.

The chain uses TRBV28 and TRBJ1-1, with D possibly TRBD1 on 6 matching bases. In germline, CDR1 is MDHEN, CDR2 SYDVKM. V lost 6 bases to trimming and J lost 3 bases, with 14 bases between them. This CDR3 spans 14 amino acids. The CDR3 DNA reads TGTGCCAGCAGAGATTCAGGGGTTGACACTGAAGCTTTCTTT. It yields the protein CASRDSGVDTEAFF.

The chain combines TRBV7-3 with TRBJ1-2, with 8 bases lining up with TRBD1. The V and J ends lost 3 bases and 7 bases, in that order; junction bases with no gene match: 4. CDR1 is SGHTA and CDR2 is FQGTGA in the germline V gene. CDR3 length equals 13 residues. CDR3: CASSFGDRGGYTF. CDR3 DNA: TGTGCCAGCAGCTTTGGAGACAGGGGTGGCTACACCTTC. Looking up the rest from reference TRBV7-3 and TRBJ1-2 gives the full variable domain: GAGVSQTPSNKVTEKGKYVELRCDPISGHTALYWYRQSLGQGPEFLIYFQGTGAADDSGLPNDRFFAVRPEGSVSTLKIQRTERGDSAVYLCASSFGDRGGYTFGSGTRLTVV.

This sequence joins TRBV18 and TRBJ2-7; D is perhaps TRBD1 (6 bases). The germline gives CDR1 KGHSH, CDR2 LQKENI. The CDR3 is 13 residues long. Trimming pared 6 bases from V and 5 bases from J, leaving 14 bases between. The CDR3 DNA follows: TGTGCCAGCTCTCCTCAGGGGCTGAACGAGCAGTACTTC. Residues: CASSPQGLNEQYF.

As concerns this clone: The junction departs from the called germline gene at one end, perhaps through a read error. This chain joins TRBV10-3 and TRBJ2-1; D may be TRBD1 (5 bases). Germline CDR1 ENHRY, CDR2 SYGVKD. This CDR3 has 13 residues. The CDR3 region has the DNA TGTGCCCTCAGAGATTCAGGGTCGCCCGAGCAGTTCTTC. It codes for CALRDSGSPEQFF.

The chain recombines TRBV30 with TRBJ2-3; perhaps TRBD2 as D (6 bases). The V gene lost 7 bases and the J gene lost 5 bases, with 16 bases spanning the gap. This CDR3 has 13 amino acids. From germline, CDR1 is GTSNPN and CDR2 SVGIG (reference sequence). The CDR3 bases are TGTGCCTCCGGGGCGGGAAGGGGAGATACGCAGTATTTT. Protein product: CASGAGRGDTQYF.

V is TRBV21-1 and J is TRBJ2-7; the table's D call of TRBD2 was not tested on the DNA. TRBV21-1 is a documented pseudogene. There are 13 residues in the CDR3. The CDR3 DNA reads as TGTGCCAGCAGCAACGACTGGAACTACGAGCAGTACTTC. Translating gives CASSNDWNYEQYF.

This chain connects TRBV25-1 to TRBJ2-2, with D possibly being TRBD1 (6 bases). Trimming pared 3 bases from V and 3 bases from J, leaving 11 bases between. There are 15 residues in the CDR3. Germline V lookup: CDR1 MGHDK, CDR2 SYGVNS. CDR3 DNA sequence: TGTGCCAGCAGTGAGGTGACAGGCTACACCGGGGAGCTGTTTTTT. Its translation: CASSEVTGYTGELFF.

The chain recombines TRBV5-5 with TRBJ2-1, with TRBD2 as a possible D gene (6 bases). V lost 2 bases to trimming and J lost 4 bases, with 19 bases between them. This CDR3 spans 17 amino acids. From germline, CDR1 is SGHKS and CDR2 YYEKEE (reference sequence). The CDR3, as DNA: TGTGCCAGCAGCTTCCCCCCGTACGGGAGAGTTTACAATGAGCAGTTCTTC. Protein product: CASSFPPYGRVYNEQFF.

The DNA for the CDR3 is TGTGCCAGCACCACCGGAGGTGGTAATTCACCCCTCCACTTT. Translated, it gives CASTTGGGNSPLHF. The rearrangement links TRBV27 to TRBJ1-6, with no clear D. Trimming cost V 7 bases and J 6 bases, with 13 bases left between them. CDR3 length: 14 amino acids. Per germline, CDR1 MNHEY and CDR2 SMNVEV (reference sequence).